Each of the 32 T cell receptor beta chains below was sequenced from the same sample in a study of PD-L1 blockade in urothelial cancer. Here immunoSEQ multiplex PCR was the method, and the copy in TCRdb shows in-frame clones only, minus some. This table has tens of thousands of clones, over 80% appearing once. As for time point: pretreatment peripheral blood. The material was PBMCs, obtained around atezolizumab (anti-PD-L1) treatment. The receptors here all came from a man aged 60 to 75 with urothelial cancer.

The rearrangement uses TRBV11-2 and TRBJ2-7; 9 nucleotides align to TRBD2. The V gene's germline CDR1 is SGHAT and CDR2 FQNNGV. Unmatched junction bases numbered 9, after V lost 5 bases and J lost 4 bases. This CDR3 is 15 amino acids long. CDR3 sequence reads: CASSPTHAGGYEQYF. The CDR3 coding sequence is TGTGCCAGCAGCCCTACACATGCGGGGGGGTACGAGCAGTACTTC.

CDR3 protein: CSVERGAIETQYF. Here the CDR3 DNA reads TGCAGCGTTGAAAGGGGCGCGATCGAGACCCAGTACTTC. V is TRBV29-1 and J is TRBJ2-5; D is perhaps TRBD1 (5 bases). With 2 bases removed from V and 5 bases from J, the gap between germline ends came to 12 bases. There are 13 residues in the CDR3. The germline V gene encodes CDR1 SQVTM and CDR2 ANQGSEA.

This chain connects TRBV7-9 to TRBJ1-5; D is possibly TRBD1 (6 bases). Germline V gene lookup returns CDR1 SEHNR and CDR2 FQNEAQ (reference sequence). Trimming pared 5 bases from V and 16 bases from J, leaving 21 bases between. This CDR3 is built from 13 residues. CDR3 sequence: CASSPSTGGMRHF. DNA for the CDR3: TGTGCCAGCAGCCCGTCGACGGGGGGCATGAGACATTTT.

The chain employs TRBV15 and TRBJ2-1; D perhaps matches TRBD1 (6 bases). Trimming left V 3 bases short and J 5 bases short, with 8 bases between. Germline CDR1 is LNHNV and CDR2 is YYDKDF (reference sequence). The CDR3 contains 13 residues. CDR3 sequence: CATSSGQNNEQFF. Here the CDR3 DNA reads TGTGCCACCAGCAGTGGACAGAACAATGAGCAGTTCTTC.

The rearrangement uses TRBV18 and TRBJ2-1, with 10 bases lining up with TRBD2. V was pared by 0 bases and J by 9 bases, with 17 bases of the junction left unmatched. The CDR3 is 19 amino acids. Germline lookup yields CDR1 KGHSH and CDR2 LQKENI. The CDR3 is CASSPPRTSGPFKWGEQFF. CDR3 in DNA: TGTGCCAGCTCACCACCCCGGACTAGCGGACCTTTTAAATGGGGTGAGCAGTTCTTC.

The rearrangement uses TRBV6-5 and TRBJ2-7; 9 bases agree with TRBD2. The length of the CDR3 is 15 residues. Losses at the gene ends were 2 bases for V and 3 bases for J; bases not matched to a gene: 5. Germline loops: CDR1 MNHEY, CDR2 SVGAGI. The CDR3 here is CASSYGRGGYYEQYF. Written as DNA, the CDR3 is TGTGCCAGCAGTTACGGGCGGGGGGGCTACTACGAGCAGTACTTC.

This clone was found a few times. The chain carries TRBV19 and TRBJ2-3; unclear D gene. CDR3 length: 13 amino acids. CDR1 is LNHDA and CDR2 is SQIVND in the germline V gene (reference sequence). V lost 1 base, J lost 1 base, and 3 bases lay in between. CDR3 sequence: CASSIGGTDTQYF. The CDR3 bases are TGTGCCAGTAGTATAGGAGGCACAGATACGCAGTATTTT.

The rearrangement joins TRBV30 to TRBJ1-3, with unresolved D. The germline CDR1 and CDR2 sequences are GTSNPN and SVGIG (reference sequence). The CDR3 loop spans 14 amino acids. V lost 4 bases, J lost 4 bases, and 14 bases lay in between. The CDR3 sequence is CAWTGLTRGNTIYF. CDR3 DNA sequence: TGTGCCTGGACCGGACTGACAAGGGGAAACACCATATATTTT. The full variable domain, in which reference TRBV30 and TRBJ1-3 provide the parts outside the CDR3, is SQTIHQWPATLVQPVGSPLSLECTVEGTSNPNLYWYRQAAGRGLQLLFYSVGIGQISSEVPQNLSASRPQDRQFILSSKKLLLSDSGFYLCAWTGLTRGNTIYFGEGSWLTVV.

The chain has TRBV5-1 and TRBJ1-1; TRBD1 might be the D (6 bases). The CDR3 runs 13 residues. V was pared by 5 bases and J by 6 bases, with 14 bases between. Germline CDR1 SGHRS, CDR2 YFSETQ. CDR3 bases: TGCGCCAGCAGGATACTCAGGGGTTCTGAAGCTTTCTTT. Residues: CASRILRGSEAFF.

The V and J genes are TRBV5-1 and TRBJ2-3; 10 bases match TRBD2. V shed 3 bases, J shed 1 base, and the junction held 2 bases outside the gene matches. Germline values: CDR1 SGHRS, CDR2 YFSETQ. The CDR3 sequence is 15 residues long. The CDR3 loop reads CASSSLAGGTDTQYF. CDR3 sequence (DNA): TGCGCCAGCAGCTCGCTAGCGGGAGGCACAGATACGCAGTATTTT.

V is TRBV7-9 and J is TRBJ1-5; the D gene is possibly TRBD1 (5 bases). Trimming shortened V by 1 base and J by 6 bases, and 16 bases separated the two germline ends. The CDR3 is made up of 16 amino acids. CDR1 and CDR2 from the germline V gene are SEHNR and FQNEAQ (reference sequence). CDR3 amino acids: CASSLVARGRTQPQHF. The DNA of the CDR3 is TGTGCCAGCAGCTTAGTAGCCCGGGGGAGGACTCAGCCCCAGCATTTT.

The chain uses TRBV10-3 and TRBJ1-2, with 7 bases fitting TRBD1. The V gene end was trimmed by 6 bases and the J gene end by 4 bases; junction bases not matched to a gene: 8. Looked up from germline, CDR1 is ENHRY and CDR2 is SYGVKD. The CDR3 is made up of 14 amino acids. CDR3 nucleotides: TGTGCCATCAGCTCAGGGGGGCGGCCCTATGGCTACACCTTC. Translation: CAISSGGRPYGYTF.

The rearrangement uses TRBV19 and TRBJ1-1; 7 bases map to TRBD1. Germline assignment: CDR1 LNHDA and CDR2 SQIVND (reference sequence). CDR3 size: 14 residues. The ends lost 11 bases at V and 1 base at J; junction bases unmatched: 10. DNA for the CDR3: TGTGCCTCCCAAAGGGGGCAGACGAACACTGAAGCTTTCTTT. Translating gives CASQRGQTNTEAFF.

On this clone: The junction does not match germline at one end; this may be a read error. The rearrangement uses TRBV27 and TRBJ2-7; 9 positions agree with TRBD2. CDR3 length equals 15 residues. CDR1 is MNHEY, CDR2 SMNVEV, per germline (reference sequence). The CDR3 region is CASSLYSGSPYAQYF. For the CDR3, the DNA is TGTGCCAGCAGTTTGTATAGCGGGAGCCCCTACGCGCAGTACTTC.

The CDR3 region is CASSLSGTRNEKLFF. The CDR3 DNA reads as TGCGCCAGCAGCTTATCCGGGACAAGGAATGAAAAACTGTTTTTT. This rearrangement joins TRBV5-1 to TRBJ1-4; D is possibly TRBD1 (6 bases). The CDR3 loop spans 15 amino acids. V was trimmed by 2 bases and J by 5 bases, leaving 13 bases between them. Germline V gene data show CDR1 as SGHRS and CDR2 as YFSETQ.

The genes are TRBV4-1 and TRBJ2-7; TRBD1 is a possible D gene (6 bases). The CDR3 extends over 17 amino acids. Per germline, CDR1 MGHRA and CDR2 YSYEKL. Trimming stripped 2 bases from V and 3 bases from J, with 20 bases between. The CDR3 loop is CASSQKYRARGDYEQYF. In nucleotides, the CDR3 is TGCGCCAGCAGCCAAAAATACAGGGCACGAGGCGACTACGAGCAGTACTTC.

The chain joins TRBV9 to TRBJ1-2, with D tentatively TRBD1 (6 bases). Germline assignment: CDR1 SGDLS and CDR2 YYNGEE. V lost 5 bases and J lost 8, with 19 bases in between. The CDR3 has 14 amino acids. The CDR3 sequence: CASSQGGPVWGYTF. DNA for the CDR3: TGTGCCAGCAGTCAAGGGGGACCCGTCTGGGGCTACACCTTC.

The chain joins TRBV27 to TRBJ1-1; D is perhaps TRBD1 (5 bases). The CDR3 totals 14 residues. The germline V gene encodes CDR1 MNHEY and CDR2 SMNVEV (reference sequence). V was trimmed by 2 bases and J by 4 bases, leaving 11 bases between them. The CDR3 DNA sequence: TGTGCCAGCAGTTTAAGGGGCGGGGTCACTGAAGCTTTCTTT. This translates into CASSLRGGVTEAFF.

Only a few counts were recorded for this clone. The rearrangement joins TRBV20-1 to TRBJ2-1; D may be TRBD2 (5 bases). This CDR3 has 11 amino acids. Trimming took 0 bases from V and 10 from J, leaving 7 bases between them. Germline CDR1 and CDR2: DFQATT and SNEGSKA (reference sequence). DNA for the CDR3: TGCAGTGCTAGAGATCAGCGGGAGCAGTTCTTC. Its translation: CSARDQREQFF.

This chain joins TRBV5-4 and TRBJ2-1, with 15 nucleotides matching TRBD2. Looked up from germline, CDR1 is SGHNT and CDR2 is YYREEE (reference sequence). The CDR3 is 15 amino acids. Trimming at V came to 3 bases and at J to 10 bases, leaving 5 bases not matched to a gene. As DNA, the CDR3 is TGTGCCAGCAGCTCTGGACTAGCGGGAGGGGACGAGCAGTTCTTC. As protein: CASSSGLAGGDEQFF.

The CDR3 loop reads CASSKRQYTDTQYF. The CDR3 region has the DNA TGTGCCAGTAGTAAAAGACAGTACACAGATACGCAGTATTTT. The chain employs TRBV19 and TRBJ2-3; a weak D match, TRBD1 (5 bases). The CDR3 totals 14 residues. Germline CDR1 LNHDA, CDR2 SQIVND (reference sequence). The V end was cut by 4 bases, the J end by 2 bases, with 10 bases between.

The chain uses TRBV7-8 and TRBJ2-2, with 8 bases fitting TRBD2. This CDR3 is 20 amino acids long. The J segment lost 2 bases and the V segment lost 1 base, leaving 15 bases of the junction unmatched. Germline CDR1 SGHVS, CDR2 FQNEAQ. CDR3 loop: CASSLERRLAGRLNTGELFF. Written as DNA, the CDR3 is TGTGCCAGCAGCTTAGAAAGGCGGCTAGCGGGTCGCCTAAACACCGGGGAGCTGTTTTTT.

V usage is TRBV6-5 and J usage is TRBJ2-4; a possible D gene is TRBD1 (5 bases). The CDR3 runs to 13 residues. The ends were cut back, 4 bases at V and 6 bases at J, with 10 bases in the middle. Per germline, CDR1 MNHEY and CDR2 SVGAGI. CDR3 amino acids: CASSSRVLNIQYF. The CDR3 DNA is TGTGCCAGCAGTTCCAGGGTATTAAACATTCAGTACTTC.

The chain recombines TRBV9 with TRBJ2-1; D possibly corresponds to TRBD2 (6 bases). CDR1 is SGDLS and CDR2 is YYNGEE in the germline V gene. Trimming cost V 0 bases and J 7 bases, with 14 bases left between them. The CDR3 loop spans 15 amino acids. The CDR3 DNA reads TGTGCCAGCAGCGTAGCTGGGGGGTTAGGTAATGAGCAGTTCTTC. It specifies CASSVAGGLGNEQFF.

This chain connects TRBV6-5 to TRBJ1-2; D remains ambiguous. V was shortened by 6 bases and J by 1 base, with 9 bases between the two germline ends. The length of the CDR3 is 13 residues. The germline V gene encodes CDR1 MNHEY and CDR2 SVGAGI. CDR3 residues: CASSIQINYGYTF. CDR3 sequence (DNA): TGTGCCAGCAGCATACAGATTAACTATGGCTACACCTTC.

The chain carries TRBV27 and TRBJ1-1; the D gene is possibly TRBD1 (5 bases). V lost 6 bases to trimming and J lost 4 bases, with 12 bases between them. The V gene's germline CDR1 is MNHEY and CDR2 SMNVEV (reference sequence). The CDR3 length is 13 residues. The CDR3 loop reads CASSLGGSTEAFF. The CDR3 nucleotides are TGTGCCAGCAGCCTGGGGGGGTCCACTGAAGCTTTCTTT.

This chain connects TRBV28 to TRBJ2-2; D gene ambiguous. CDR1 is MDHEN, CDR2 SYDVKM, per germline. This CDR3 is 15 amino acids long. The V and J ends lost 7 bases and 5 bases respectively, with 17 bases between them. The CDR3 region has the DNA TGTGCCAGCACCCTGTCTAGTCCTAGGACCGGGGAGCTGTTTTTT. Translated, it gives CASTLSSPRTGELFF.

V is TRBV28 and J is TRBJ2-7; 14 nucleotides match TRBD2. V trimming: 6 bases; J trimming: 6 bases; junction bases outside the gene matches: 19. This CDR3 contains 19 residues. Germline lookup yields CDR1 MDHEN and CDR2 SYDVKM. The CDR3 loop reads CASRSRTSGRRKRTPEQYF. The DNA for the CDR3 is TGTGCCAGCAGATCCCGGACTAGCGGGAGGCGGAAAAGAACCCCCGAGCAGTACTTC. The variable domain in full, with the rest retrieved from reference TRBV28 and TRBJ2-7, is DVKVTQSSRYLVKRTGEKVFLECVQDMDHENMFWYRQDPGLGLRLIYFSYDVKMKEKGDIPEGYSVSREKKERFSLILESASTNQTSMYLCASRSRTSGRRKRTPEQYFGPGTRLTVT.

CDR3 DNA sequence: TGTGCCAGCAGTTTAAGTCACACTAACTATGGCTACACCTTC. As protein: CASSLSHTNYGYTF. The V call is TRBV27, the J call TRBJ1-2; no firm D call. CDR1 is MNHEY, CDR2 SMNVEV, per germline (reference sequence). Between the trimmed V and J ends, which lost 2 bases and 0 bases, there was a span of 7 bases. This CDR3 comprises 14 residues.

This chain connects TRBV5-1 to TRBJ1-2, with D perhaps TRBD1 (6 bases). Deletions cut 2 bases from V and 2 bases from J, with 13 bases between. Germline loops: CDR1 SGHRS, CDR2 YFSETQ. This CDR3 comprises 15 residues. The CDR3 loop reads CASSLDEGTNYGYTF. In nucleotides, the CDR3 is TGCGCCAGCAGCTTAGACGAAGGGACAAACTATGGCTACACCTTC.

The rearrangement links TRBV29-1 to TRBJ2-1; 13 bases are a match to TRBD2. CDR3 length: 15 residues. Germline V gives CDR1 SQVTM, CDR2 ANQGSEA. V was clipped by 3 bases and J by 10 bases; unmatched bases: 9. CDR3 sequence: CSVDPRTSGRIEQFF. The CDR3 nucleotides read TGCAGCGTTGACCCCCGGACTAGCGGGAGAATAGAGCAGTTCTTC.

This chain uses TRBV19 with TRBJ1-1; unclear D gene. This CDR3 has 13 residues. From germline, CDR1 is LNHDA and CDR2 SQIVND (reference sequence). Trimming shortened V by 5 bases and J by 0 bases, and 7 bases separated the two germline ends. This CDR3 is CASSWAVNTEAFF. CDR3 in DNA: TGTGCCAGTAGTTGGGCAGTGAACACTGAAGCTTTCTTT.